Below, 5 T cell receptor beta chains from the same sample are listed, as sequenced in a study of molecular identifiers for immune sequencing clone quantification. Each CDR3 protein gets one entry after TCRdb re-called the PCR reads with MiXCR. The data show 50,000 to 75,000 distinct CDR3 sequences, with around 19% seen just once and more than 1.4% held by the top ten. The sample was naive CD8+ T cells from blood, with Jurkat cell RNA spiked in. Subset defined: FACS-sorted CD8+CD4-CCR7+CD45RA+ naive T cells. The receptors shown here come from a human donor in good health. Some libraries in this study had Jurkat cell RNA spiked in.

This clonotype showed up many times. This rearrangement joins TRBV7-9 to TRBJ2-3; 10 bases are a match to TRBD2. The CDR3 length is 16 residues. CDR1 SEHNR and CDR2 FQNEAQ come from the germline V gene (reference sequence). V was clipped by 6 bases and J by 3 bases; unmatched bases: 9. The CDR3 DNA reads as TGTGCCAGCAGTACTAAGCGGGAGGGCGGTACAGATACGCAGTATTTT. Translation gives CASSTKREGGTDTQYF.

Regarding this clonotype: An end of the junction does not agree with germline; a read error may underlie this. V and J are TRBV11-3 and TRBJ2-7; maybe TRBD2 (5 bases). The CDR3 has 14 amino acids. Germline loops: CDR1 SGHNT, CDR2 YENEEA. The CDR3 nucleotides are TGTGCCAGCAGCCCCCCCGGGGTGTCCTACGGGCAGTACTTC. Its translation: CASSPPGVSYGQYF.

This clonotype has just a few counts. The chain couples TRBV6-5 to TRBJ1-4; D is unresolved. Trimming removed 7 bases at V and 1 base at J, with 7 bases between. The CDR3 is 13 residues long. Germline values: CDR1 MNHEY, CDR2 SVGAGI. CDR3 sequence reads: CASMGETNEKLFF. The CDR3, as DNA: TGTGCCAGCATGGGTGAAACTAATGAAAAACTGTTTTTT.

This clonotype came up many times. The CDR3 coding sequence is TGCGCCAGCAGCCAGGGACAGGGGGCTCGGGAGCAGTACTTC. This gives the protein CASSQGQGAREQYF. The gene calls are TRBV4-3 and TRBJ2-7; 12 bases match TRBD1. J was trimmed by 7 bases and V by 3 bases; bases with no gene match: 4. This CDR3 is built from 14 residues. The V gene's germline CDR1 is LGHNA and CDR2 YSLEER.

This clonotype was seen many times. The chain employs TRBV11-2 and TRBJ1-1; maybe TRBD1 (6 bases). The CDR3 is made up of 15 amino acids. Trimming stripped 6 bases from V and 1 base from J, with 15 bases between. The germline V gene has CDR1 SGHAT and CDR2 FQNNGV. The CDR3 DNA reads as TGTGCCAGCAGGGAACAGGGCCTGGCGAACACTGAAGCTTTCTTT. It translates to CASREQGLANTEAFF.